The 2 T cell receptor beta chains below all came from one sample that was sequenced in a study of early T cells in non-severe SARS-CoV-2 infection. In TCRdb, the 5' RACE reads were re-called with MiXCR into one record per CDR3 protein. This table has 97,000 or so distinct CDR3 sequences, 11% appearing once. The specimen was whole blood, collected at baseline. The receptors derive from an adult who was a healthcare worker with PCR-confirmed SARS-CoV-2 infection or an uninfected control (not recorded which).

A note on this clonotype: Sequence at one end of the junction differs from germline and may be a read error. V is TRBV10-3 and J is TRBJ1-2; D gene uncertain. Germline V gene lookup returns CDR1 ENHRY and CDR2 SYGVKD. The CDR3 is 8 amino acids. The CDR3 sequence is CAISEVIF. As DNA, the CDR3 is TGTGCCATCAGTGAGGTGATTTTC.

This clonotype was observed a handful of times. V is TRBV6-1 and J is TRBJ1-5; D is unresolved. This CDR3 has 12 residues. V lost 6 bases and J 4 bases, leaving 7 bases between the germline ends. Germline values: CDR1 MNHNS, CDR2 SASEGT. The chain's CDR3 is CASRNGNQPQHF. The CDR3 DNA reads as TGTGCCAGCAGGAATGGAAATCAGCCCCAGCATTTT.